A selection of T cell receptor beta chains follows, all from one sample in a study of control samples from healthy donors and cancer patients. Method: immunoSEQ multiplex PCR; TCRdb's copy keeps in-frame clones and lacks some. The table records roughly 120,000 clones, 93% of them present only once. The source material was blood. The receptors originated from a man aged 30 to 39 in good health. CDR3s include the opening cysteine and the closing phenylalanine or tryptophan. Each record gives: J gene, clone size, V gene, D gene, CDR3 protein, CDR3 DNA. D genes are given only for firm matches. Clone size is stated in some rows and not others, as once, few, many or a class when expanded.

j_call: TRBJ2-3
clone_size: once
v_call: TRBV2
d_call: TRBD1
cdr3_aa: CASSPRGQGGKDTQYF
cdr3_nt: TGTGCCAGCAGCCCCAGGGGGCAGGGTGGGAAAGATACGCAGTATTTT

j_call: TRBJ2-5
clone_size: NA
v_call: TRBV13
d_call: TRBD1
cdr3_aa: CASSLAGTEETQYF
cdr3_nt: TGTGCCAGCAGCCTAGCCGGGACAGAAGAGACCCAGTACTTC

j_call: TRBJ1-5
clone_size: NA
v_call: TRBV2
d_call: TRBD1
cdr3_aa: CASSEAGQVNQPQHF
cdr3_nt: TGTGCCAGCAGTGAAGCCGGACAGGTTAATCAGCCCCAGCATTTT

j_call: TRBJ1-1
clone_size: NA
v_call: TRBV9
d_call: TRBD1
cdr3_aa: CASSVPGGLITEAFF
cdr3_nt: TGTGCCAGCAGCGTCCCAGGGGGCCTTATCACTGAAGCTTTCTTT

j_call: TRBJ1-5
clone_size: NA
v_call: TRBV10-3
d_call: NA
cdr3_aa: CAISESGRNQPQHF
cdr3_nt: TGTGCCATCAGTGAGTCAGGTCGCAATCAGCCCCAGCATTTT

j_call: TRBJ2-5
clone_size: NA
v_call: TRBV27
d_call: NA
cdr3_aa: CASSYREGKTQYF
cdr3_nt: TGTGCCAGCAGTTATCGTGAGGGGAAGACCCAGTACTTC

j_call: TRBJ1-6
clone_size: NA
v_call: TRBV5-1
d_call: TRBD1
cdr3_aa: CASSGTGGYSPLHF
cdr3_nt: TGCGCCAGCAGCGGGACAGGGGGGTATTCACCCCTCCACTTT

j_call: TRBJ1-2
clone_size: NA
v_call: TRBV19
d_call: NA
cdr3_aa: CASSFTQATRGYGYTF
cdr3_nt: TGTGCCAGTAGTTTTACTCAGGCAACCCGTGGCTATGGCTACACCTTC

j_call: TRBJ2-1
clone_size: NA
v_call: TRBV7-2
d_call: NA
cdr3_aa: CASSLGHTEQFF
cdr3_nt: TGTGCCAGCAGCTTAGGACACACAGAGCAGTTCTTC

j_call: TRBJ2-3
clone_size: NA
v_call: TRBV28
d_call: NA
cdr3_aa: CASSPLAPSDTQYF
cdr3_nt: TGTGCCAGCAGTCCCCTGGCTCCTTCGGATACGCAGTATTTT

j_call: TRBJ2-2
clone_size: once
v_call: TRBV5-8
d_call: NA
cdr3_aa: CASSLGQRAGELFF
cdr3_nt: TGTGCCAGCAGCCTCGGACAGAGGGCCGGGGAGCTGTTTTTT

j_call: TRBJ1-5
clone_size: few
v_call: TRBV19
d_call: NA
cdr3_aa: CASRMGPTRPQHF
cdr3_nt: TGTGCCAGTCGTATGGGACCGACGCGGCCCCAGCATTTT

j_call: TRBJ2-7
clone_size: NA
v_call: TRBV6-5
d_call: TRBD1
cdr3_aa: CASSYTGTGYSYEQYF
cdr3_nt: TGTGCCAGCAGTTACACCGGGACAGGGTACTCCTACGAGCAGTACTTC

j_call: TRBJ2-5
clone_size: few
v_call: TRBV3-1/TRBV3-2
d_call: TRBD2
cdr3_aa: CASSQGVAGGTQYF
cdr3_nt: TGTGCCAGCAGCCAAGGAGTAGCGGGGGGGACCCAGTACTTC

j_call: TRBJ2-1
clone_size: NA
v_call: TRBV13
d_call: TRBD2
cdr3_aa: CASSSHLAGASYNEQFF
cdr3_nt: TGTGCCAGCAGCTCCCACCTAGCGGGGGCCTCCTACAATGAGCAGTTCTTC

j_call: TRBJ2-3
clone_size: NA
v_call: TRBV3-1/TRBV3-2
d_call: NA
cdr3_aa: CASSQDVGPDTQYF
cdr3_nt: TGTGCCAGCAGCCAAGATGTGGGCCCGGATACGCAGTATTTT

j_call: TRBJ1-3
clone_size: NA
v_call: TRBV18
d_call: NA
cdr3_aa: CASSPNGRDPPGSGNTIYF
cdr3_nt: TGTGCCAGCTCACCAAACGGCCGGGATCCCCCCGGCTCTGGAAACACCATATATTTT

j_call: TRBJ1-2
clone_size: NA
v_call: TRBV24-1
d_call: NA
cdr3_aa: CATSDGYGYTF
cdr3_nt: TGTGCCACCAGTGACGGGTATGGCTACACCTTC

j_call: TRBJ1-4
clone_size: NA
v_call: TRBV7-9
d_call: TRBD1
cdr3_aa: CASSHGQANEKLFF
cdr3_nt: TGTGCCAGCAGTCATGGACAGGCGAATGAAAAACTGTTTTTT

j_call: TRBJ2-4
clone_size: NA
v_call: TRBV27
d_call: NA
cdr3_aa: CASSRAGGVLRNIQYF
cdr3_nt: TGTGCCAGCAGCCGCGCGGGCGGGGTCCTCAGGAACATTCAGTACTTC

j_call: TRBJ2-1
clone_size: NA
v_call: TRBV7-2
d_call: TRBD2
cdr3_aa: CASSLSAGGFHLNEQFF
cdr3_nt: TGTGCCAGCAGCTTATCGGCGGGGGGATTCCATCTGAATGAGCAGTTCTTC

j_call: TRBJ2-1
clone_size: NA
v_call: TRBV4-1
d_call: NA
cdr3_aa: CASSQEPTRGGEQFF
cdr3_nt: TGCGCCAGCAGCCAAGAACCGACTAGAGGTGGTGAGCAGTTCTTC

j_call: TRBJ2-1
clone_size: NA
v_call: TRBV6-2/TRBV6-3
d_call: TRBD1
cdr3_aa: CASSFLGQGALLKQGEQFF
cdr3_nt: TGTGCCAGCAGTTTCCTCGGACAGGGGGCGCTTCTCAAGCAAGGTGAGCAGTTCTTC

j_call: TRBJ1-2
clone_size: once
v_call: TRBV5-6
d_call: NA
cdr3_aa: CASSAGTSLGGYTF
cdr3_nt: TGTGCCAGCAGCGCGGGGACCAGCCTTGGTGGCTACACCTTC

j_call: TRBJ2-3
clone_size: NA
v_call: TRBV27
d_call: NA
cdr3_aa: CASRKSSSPFAGDTQYF
cdr3_nt: TGTGCCAGCAGGAAATCTAGTTCCCCCTTTGCGGGAGATACGCAGTATTTT

j_call: TRBJ2-7
clone_size: NA
v_call: TRBV6-5
d_call: TRBD1
cdr3_aa: CASRRGGVYEQYF
cdr3_nt: TGTGCCTCCCGGAGAGGGGGCGTTTACGAGCAGTACTTC

j_call: TRBJ2-6
clone_size: NA
v_call: TRBV29-1
d_call: NA
cdr3_aa: CSVEDRDDSGANVLTF
cdr3_nt: TGCAGCGTTGAAGACAGGGACGACTCTGGGGCCAACGTCCTGACTTTC

j_call: TRBJ1-2
clone_size: NA
v_call: TRBV5-5
d_call: NA
cdr3_aa: CASSMRDLYGYTF
cdr3_nt: TGTGCCAGCAGCATGCGGGATCTCTATGGCTACACCTTC

j_call: TRBJ1-1
clone_size: NA
v_call: TRBV5-6
d_call: NA
cdr3_aa: CASSYGFRGDGNTEAFF
cdr3_nt: TGTGCCAGCAGTTACGGATTCAGGGGAGACGGGAACACTGAAGCTTTCTTT

j_call: TRBJ1-2
clone_size: NA
v_call: TRBV5-6
d_call: NA
cdr3_aa: CASTVGQAAGYTF
cdr3_nt: TGTGCCAGCACCGTTGGACAAGCTGCTGGCTACACCTTC

j_call: TRBJ2-1
clone_size: once
v_call: TRBV7-9
d_call: NA
cdr3_aa: CASSQNNEQFF
cdr3_nt: TGTGCCAGCAGCCAAAACAATGAGCAGTTCTTC

j_call: TRBJ1-2
clone_size: NA
v_call: TRBV5-1
d_call: TRBD1
cdr3_aa: CASSRSTLTGVGDGYTF
cdr3_nt: TGCGCCAGCAGCCGCTCCACCCTGACAGGGGTCGGCGATGGCTACACCTTC

j_call: TRBJ1-4
clone_size: NA
v_call: TRBV24-1
d_call: NA
cdr3_aa: CATSDGKTNEKLFF
cdr3_nt: TGTGCCACCAGTGATGGGAAGACTAATGAAAAACTGTTTTTT

j_call: TRBJ2-3
clone_size: NA
v_call: TRBV27
d_call: NA
cdr3_aa: CASSSSSTDTQYF
cdr3_nt: TGTGCCAGCAGTTCCTCCAGCACAGATACGCAGTATTTT

j_call: TRBJ2-7
clone_size: NA
v_call: TRBV28
d_call: TRBD1
cdr3_aa: CASSRGQGGSSSYEQYF
cdr3_nt: TGTGCCAGCAGTCGAGGACAGGGGGGAAGTAGCTCCTACGAGCAGTACTTC

j_call: TRBJ2-2
clone_size: NA
v_call: TRBV7-3
d_call: NA
cdr3_aa: CASSLTPEAGELFF
cdr3_nt: TGTGCCAGCAGCTTAACGCCGGAAGCCGGGGAGCTGTTTTTT

j_call: TRBJ1-1
clone_size: NA
v_call: TRBV2
d_call: TRBD1
cdr3_aa: CASGGQGRDTEAFF
cdr3_nt: TGTGCCAGCGGGGGACAGGGAAGGGACACTGAAGCTTTCTTT

j_call: TRBJ2-3
clone_size: NA
v_call: TRBV3-1/TRBV3-2
d_call: TRBD2
cdr3_aa: CASSPKRGKKDTQYF
cdr3_nt: TGTGCCAGCAGCCCAAAGCGGGGGAAGAAAGATACGCAGTATTTT

j_call: TRBJ1-1
clone_size: NA
v_call: TRBV5-1
d_call: NA
cdr3_aa: CASIGARTEAFF
cdr3_nt: TGCGCCAGCATTGGGGCGCGTACTGAAGCTTTCTTT

j_call: TRBJ1-2
clone_size: NA
v_call: TRBV5-4
d_call: TRBD1
cdr3_aa: CASSPGTGRGYTF
cdr3_nt: TGTGCCAGCAGCCCCGGGACAGGGCGTGGCTACACCTTC

j_call: TRBJ1-2
clone_size: NA
v_call: TRBV5-1
d_call: NA
cdr3_aa: CASSWGSSEANYGYTF
cdr3_nt: TGCGCCAGCAGCTGGGGCTCAAGTGAAGCTAACTATGGCTACACCTTC

j_call: TRBJ2-1
clone_size: NA
v_call: TRBV30
d_call: NA
cdr3_aa: CAWGAQRNEQFF
cdr3_nt: TGTGCCTGGGGGGCCCAGCGCAATGAGCAGTTCTTC

j_call: TRBJ2-3
clone_size: NA
v_call: TRBV10-3
d_call: NA
cdr3_aa: CAIKGTGDTDTQYF
cdr3_nt: TGTGCCATCAAGGGGACGGGGGACACAGATACGCAGTATTTT

j_call: TRBJ1-2
clone_size: NA
v_call: TRBV27
d_call: NA
cdr3_aa: CASGINSRLYGYTF
cdr3_nt: TGTGCCAGCGGCATCAACAGCCGTCTCTATGGCTACACCTTC

j_call: TRBJ1-5
clone_size: NA
v_call: TRBV10-2
d_call: TRBD1
cdr3_aa: CASSWGQGFPYSNQPQHF
cdr3_nt: TGCGCCAGCAGTTGGGGACAGGGGTTCCCTTATAGCAATCAGCCCCAGCATTTT

j_call: TRBJ1-4
clone_size: NA
v_call: TRBV5-5
d_call: NA
cdr3_aa: CASSYGRTNEKLFF
cdr3_nt: TGTGCCAGCAGCTACGGAAGAACTAATGAAAAACTGTTTTTT

j_call: TRBJ1-2
clone_size: once
v_call: TRBV25-1
d_call: TRBD1
cdr3_aa: CASRPPGQQERGYTF
cdr3_nt: TGTGCCAGCAGGCCGCCGGGACAGCAGGAGAGAGGCTACACCTTC

j_call: TRBJ2-2
clone_size: NA
v_call: TRBV10-3
d_call: TRBD2
cdr3_aa: CAISFTSGGAPGTGELFF
cdr3_nt: TGTGCCATCAGTTTTACTAGCGGGGGGGCACCGGGCACCGGGGAGCTGTTTTTT

j_call: TRBJ2-2
clone_size: NA
v_call: TRBV27
d_call: NA
cdr3_aa: CASTGSWSGELFF
cdr3_nt: TGTGCCAGTACCGGGTCCTGGAGCGGGGAGCTGTTTTTT

j_call: TRBJ2-5
clone_size: NA
v_call: TRBV7-6
d_call: TRBD2
cdr3_aa: CASSRVTSEHYF
cdr3_nt: TGTGCCAGCAGCCGCGTTACTAGCGAACATTACTTC

j_call: TRBJ2-3
clone_size: few
v_call: TRBV6-1
d_call: TRBD1
cdr3_aa: CASSDSQGATDTQYF
cdr3_nt: TGTGCCAGCAGTGATAGCCAGGGGGCAACAGATACGCAGTATTTT

j_call: TRBJ2-1
clone_size: NA
v_call: TRBV5-1
d_call: TRBD2
cdr3_aa: CASSLFPSGVTYNEQFF
cdr3_nt: TGCGCCAGCAGCTTGTTCCCCAGCGGGGTCACCTACAATGAGCAGTTCTTC

j_call: TRBJ1-5
clone_size: NA
v_call: TRBV24-1
d_call: TRBD1
cdr3_aa: CATSELRQGADQPQHF
cdr3_nt: TGTGCCACCAGTGAACTCCGACAGGGGGCGGATCAGCCCCAGCATTTT

j_call: TRBJ1-1
clone_size: NA
v_call: TRBV5-4
d_call: NA
cdr3_aa: CASSFGRNTEAFF
cdr3_nt: TGTGCCAGCAGCTTTGGACGAAACACTGAAGCTTTCTTT

j_call: TRBJ1-3
clone_size: NA
v_call: TRBV18
d_call: NA
cdr3_aa: CASSPGGNTIYF
cdr3_nt: TGTGCCAGCTCACCTGGAGGAAACACCATATATTTT

j_call: TRBJ1-3
clone_size: NA
v_call: TRBV5-1
d_call: NA
cdr3_aa: CASSSSGGIRGGNTIYF
cdr3_nt: TGCGCCAGCAGCTCCTCGGGGGGGATCCGAGGTGGAAACACCATATATTTT

j_call: TRBJ2-3
clone_size: NA
v_call: TRBV5-1
d_call: TRBD2
cdr3_aa: CASSPGLAGTADTQYF
cdr3_nt: TGCGCCAGCAGCCCGGGACTAGCGGGAACGGCAGATACGCAGTATTTT

j_call: TRBJ2-1
clone_size: NA
v_call: TRBV10-3
d_call: NA
cdr3_aa: CAIREDGGQFF
cdr3_nt: TGTGCCATCAGGGAAGACGGAGGGCAGTTCTTC

j_call: TRBJ1-3
clone_size: NA
v_call: TRBV27
d_call: NA
cdr3_aa: CASRQGAYGNTIYF
cdr3_nt: TGTGCCTCCAGACAAGGGGCTTACGGAAACACCATATATTTT